This entry describes one T cell receptor beta chain. The antigen remains unidentified. TCRdb's table, derived via immunoSEQ multiplex PCR, lists solely in-frame clones and lacks some. The data contain roughly 71,000 clones, roughly 85% of them singletons. This sample stems from a study of T cell responses to AZD1222 COVID-19 vaccine. For the study at large: The analysis combined second doses at about 4 or about 12 weeks. Study-level results: Just 5 to 7 people given AZD1222 tested seropositive at baseline. Repertoire samples came only from after the peak T cell response. Among the donors, most were white British and more were female, and clonal diversity was possibly underestimated.

Germline-derived CDR1 and CDR2 are MDHEN and SYDVKM. V was shortened by 8 bases and J by 5 bases, with 18 bases between the two germline ends. The CDR3 runs to 15 residues. The clonotype originates from an adult in good health. Sequenced material: peripheral blood, taken on day 0 of AZD1222 vaccination. The chain combines TRBV28 with TRBJ2-2; TRBD1 might be the D (7 bases). The CDR3 is CASVRRGLVTGELFF. As DNA, the CDR3 is TGTGCCAGCGTGCGGAGGGGGCTGGTTACCGGGGAGCTGTTTTTT.